Reported below is one T cell receptor beta chain. Its antigen is unknown. The data belong to a study of T cells after yellow fever vaccination. Turning to the study itself: SMART-Seq v4 Ultra Low Input served to prepare low-cell-number fractions. General study results and limits: Bulk-population clonotypes that are abundant could appear as contaminants in FACS-sorted repertoires.

The CDR3 has 17 amino acids. Germline assignment: CDR1 MNHEY and CDR2 SVGAGI. Between the trimmed V and J ends, which lost 0 bases and 0 bases, there was a span of 9 bases. 5'RACE template switching produced TCR cDNA carrying a universal primer site and UMIs. One entry per CDR3 protein results from TCRdb running MiXCR on the 5' RACE reads. The sample holds under 600,000 distinct CDR3 sequences, approximately 15% seen once. The sequencing here drew on PBMCs, taken on the day of the yellow fever booster vaccination. The genes are TRBV6-5 and TRBJ2-6; D is undetermined. The source is a man aged 25 to 40 who received the YFV17D yellow fever vaccine. CDR3 DNA sequence: TGTGCCAGCAGTTACTCACGCAGCAGCTCTGGGGCCAACGTCCTGACTTTC. This codes for CASSYSRSSSGANVLTF.